Listed here are 15 T cell receptor beta chains from one sample, sequenced in a study of blood T cell repertoires in COVID-19. The data were produced by immunoSEQ multiplex PCR, yet TCRdb's version contains in-frame clones alone and is incomplete. The sample includes fewer than 350,000 clones, roughly 88% seen only once; the top ten take around 1%. Specimen: PBMCs or T cells enriched from blood (not recorded which). All receptors come from a woman between 25 and 40 years old who had recovered from COVID-19.

The chain is built from TRBV5-1 and TRBJ1-6; 10 bases are shared with TRBD1. The CDR3 is 15 amino acids. From germline, CDR1 is SGHRS and CDR2 YFSETQ. V dropped 5 bases and J dropped 9; count of bases not matched to a gene: 8. In DNA form, the CDR3 reads TGCGCCAGCAGTACGGGACAGGGGTTTAGTTCACCCCTCCACTTT. This encodes CASSTGQGFSSPLHF.

V usage is TRBV19 and J usage is TRBJ2-2; TRBD2 matches at 8 bases. The germline gives CDR1 LNHDA, CDR2 SQIVND (reference sequence). CDR3 length: 15 amino acids. J lost 4 bases, V lost 8 bases, and 9 bases had no gene match. CDR3 DNA sequence: TGTGCCAGTGCTAGCGGGTCCTTGGGCACCGGGGAGCTGTTTTTT. Translated: CASASGSLGTGELFF.

This chain connects TRBV4-3 to TRBJ1-2; the match to TRBD1 covers 9 bases. Germline V gene sequence: CDR1 LGHNA, CDR2 YSLEER. CDR3 length: 14 residues. With V trimmed by 4 bases and J by 7 bases, 7 bases remained unmatched. The CDR3 here is CASSPKGQGFGYTF. The CDR3 nucleotides are TGCGCCAGCAGCCCCAAGGGACAGGGTTTTGGCTACACCTTC.

The chain uses TRBV10-3 and TRBJ1-5; no clear D gene. The CDR3 covers 13 residues. V was trimmed by 3 bases and J by 0 bases, leaving 3 bases between them. CDR1 is ENHRY and CDR2 is SYGVKD in the germline V gene. The CDR3 DNA is TGTGCCATCAGTGACAGTAGCAATCAGCCCCAGCATTTT. Translation: CAISDSSNQPQHF.

The chain employs TRBV3-1 (or the pseudogene TRBV3-2) and TRBJ2-5; 10 positions agree with TRBD2. J gave up 5 bases and V 3 bases, and 3 bases lay outside the gene matches. This CDR3 contains 14 residues. Looked up from germline, CDR1 is LGHDT and CDR2 is YNNKEL (reference sequence). The CDR3 region is CASSQLAGEETQYF. In DNA, the CDR3 is TGTGCCAGCAGCCAGCTAGCGGGGGAGGAGACCCAGTACTTC.

The J gene is TRBJ1-3, the V gene TRBV9, with 8 bases that match TRBD1. V shed 6 bases, J shed 0 bases, and the junction held 8 bases outside the gene matches. CDR3 size: 16 residues. Per the germline V gene, CDR1 is SGDLS and CDR2 is YYNGEE. For the CDR3, the DNA is TGTGCCAGCACAGAACATACAGGGGGCTCTGGAAACACCATATATTTT. Its protein is CASTEHTGGSGNTIYF.

The chain is built from TRBV5-6 and TRBJ1-2; the match to TRBD1 covers 9 bases. Trimming at V came to 3 bases and at J to 8 bases, leaving 11 bases not matched to a gene. Germline V gene lookup returns CDR1 SGHDT and CDR2 YYEEEE. The CDR3 sequence is 15 residues long. CDR3 amino acids: CASSSNLQGARGYTF. CDR3 bases: TGTGCCAGCAGCTCTAATCTACAGGGGGCGCGGGGCTACACCTTC.

V gene TRBV7-3 combines with J gene TRBJ2-5, with D possibly matching TRBD1 (5 bases). The V gene lost 4 bases and the J gene lost 5 bases, with 11 bases spanning the gap. Germline CDR1 SGHTA, CDR2 FQGTGA. The CDR3 has 13 amino acids. For the CDR3, the DNA is TGTGCCAGCAGCTCCGGACATCGGGAGACCCAGTACTTC. Translation: CASSSGHRETQYF.

V and J are TRBV13 and TRBJ1-2; 10 nucleotides agree with TRBD1. CDR3 length: 14 amino acids. Per germline, CDR1 PRHDT and CDR2 FYEKMQ (reference sequence). Trimming cost V 10 bases and J 5 bases; bases outside gene matches: 10. DNA for the CDR3: TGTGCCACTCCCGACAGGGGGCGATCATATGGCTACACCTTC. It yields the protein CATPDRGRSYGYTF.

V is TRBV19 and J is TRBJ2-4, with a weak D call TRBD2 (6 bases). Looked up from germline, CDR1 is LNHDA and CDR2 is SQIVND (reference sequence). CDR3 length equals 12 residues. The V end was cut by 4 bases, the J end by 5 bases, with 6 bases between. As DNA, the CDR3 is TGTGCCAGTAGTAGGGGGGAAAACATTCAGTACTTC. Translating it yields CASSRGENIQYF. Full variable domain (remainder filled in from reference TRBV19 and TRBJ2-4): DGGITQSPKYLFRKEGQNVTLSCEQNLNHDAMYWYRQDPGQGLRLIYYSQIVNDFQKGDIAEGYSVSREKKESFPLTVTSAQKNPTAFYLCASSRGENIQYFGAGTRLSVL.

In its sample, this clone was seen a few times. The V gene is TRBV2, the J gene TRBJ1-1; D unresolved. The CDR3 totals 10 residues. Between the trimmed V and J ends, which lost 6 bases and 7 bases, there was a span of 6 bases. Germline V gives CDR1 SNHLY, CDR2 FYNNEI. The CDR3 sequence: CASRGVEAFF. CDR3 DNA sequence: TGTGCCAGCAGGGGAGTTGAAGCTTTCTTT. Full variable domain (rest looked up from reference TRBV2 and TRBJ1-1): EPEVTQTPSHQVTQMGQEVILRCVPISNHLYFYWYRQILGQKVEFLVSFYNNEISEKSEIFDDQFSVERPDGSNFTLKIRSTKLEDSAMYFCASRGVEAFFGQGTRLTVV.

This clone was counted only a few times. V usage is TRBV6-5 and J usage is TRBJ2-7; D unresolved. Germline V gene lookup returns CDR1 MNHEY and CDR2 SVGAGI. V lost 2 bases and J lost 0, with 11 bases in between. There are 15 residues in the CDR3. CDR3 residues: CASSYQRLSSYEQYF. DNA of the CDR3: TGTGCCAGCAGTTACCAACGTCTGAGCTCCTACGAGCAGTACTTC.

The chain couples TRBV24-1 to TRBJ2-5, with D hard to call. V lost 4 bases, J lost 4 bases, and 12 bases lay in between. The CDR3 sequence is 14 residues long. CDR1 and CDR2 from the germline V gene are KGHDR and SFDVKD. The CDR3 sequence: CATSDPRLLETQYF. In nucleotides, the CDR3 is TGTGCCACCAGTGACCCTCGCCTACTAGAGACCCAGTACTTC.

V is TRBV14 and J is TRBJ1-5, with 8 bases aligning to TRBD1. With 1 base clipped from V and 9 bases from J, the junction kept 2 bases outside the gene matches. The CDR3 runs to 13 residues. The germline V gene encodes CDR1 SGHDN and CDR2 FVKESK. This CDR3 reads CASSQGTGLPQHF. In nucleotides, the CDR3 is TGTGCCAGCAGCCAAGGGACAGGGTTGCCCCAGCATTTT.

The chain couples TRBV5-4 to TRBJ2-7, with 12 bases lining up with TRBD2. Germline V CDR1 and CDR2: SGHNT, YYREEE (reference sequence). J lost 5 bases, V lost 5 bases, and 11 bases had no gene match. This CDR3 has 16 residues. This CDR3 reads CASRQGGLAGIDEQYF. The CDR3 DNA reads TGTGCCAGCAGGCAAGGAGGACTAGCGGGAATTGACGAGCAGTACTTC.